The rows below give T cell receptor beta chains drawn from one sample of a study of OX40 agonist ivuxolimab in advanced cancers. TCRdb's table, derived via immunoSEQ multiplex PCR, lists solely in-frame clones and lacks some. The sample has about 72,000 clones; 85% to 90% are singletons. The specimen comprised CD4+ or CD8+ T cells sorted from blood, sampled in a trial of the OX40 agonist ivuxolimab. These receptor sequences come from an adult with an advanced solid tumor such as melanoma, head and neck, liver or kidney cancer. Both conserved end residues are part of each CDR3. D genes are given only for firm matches. Expanded clones are given a class, and other clones once, few, many or no size at all.

>once|13|TRBJ1-4|TRBD1|TRBV5-8
TGTGCCAGCCTTAGACAGGGTGGAGAAAAACTGTTTTTT
CASLRQGGEKLFF
>NA|15|TRBJ1-4|NA|TRBV7-2
TGTGCCAGCAGCTCTTGGTCGCGGTCTAATGAAAAACTGTTTTTT
CASSSWSRSNEKLFF
>NA|12|TRBJ2-7|NA|TRBV7-2
TGTGCCAGCAGTATCAATTCCTACGAGCAGTACTTC
CASSINSYEQYF
>NA|15|TRBJ1-2|TRBD1|TRBV10-1
TGCGCCAGCAGGGGCCGGGACAGTCCAAACTATGGCTACACCTTC
CASRGRDSPNYGYTF
>once|14|TRBJ1-2|TRBD1|TRBV9
TGTGCCAGCAGCCCCTCGGGACAGCTCTATGGCTACACCTTC
CASSPSGQLYGYTF
>NA|13|TRBJ2-5|NA|TRBV9
TGTGCCAGCAGCCTCGGGATGGGAGAGACCCAGTACTTC
CASSLGMGETQYF
>NA|16|TRBJ2-6|NA|TRBV5-1
TGCGCCAGCAGCCCCGTCGCCGGGACACCTATCCACGTCCTGACTTTC
CASSPVAGTPIHVLTF
>NA|14|TRBJ1-1|TRBD1|TRBV6-5
TGTGCCAGCAGCACGACAGGGGGGAACACTGAAGCTTTCTTT
CASSTTGGNTEAFF
>NA|17|TRBJ1-6|TRBD1|TRBV19
TGTGCCAGTAGAAAAACTGGAGGGGGCAGCTATAATTCACCCCTCCACTTT
CASRKTGGGSYNSPLHF
>NA|15|TRBJ2-1|NA|TRBV7-2
TGTGCCAGCAGCTTGCGGGTAGCGCCATACAATGAGCAGTTCTTC
CASSLRVAPYNEQFF
>NA|14|TRBJ1-1|NA|TRBV18
TGTGCCAGCTCGGCGGGGGTGGGGAACACTGAAGCTTTCTTT
CASSAGVGNTEAFF
>NA|14|TRBJ1-1|NA|TRBV6-6
TGTGCCAGCAGACGAACACGATTGAACACTGAAGCTTTCTTT
CASRRTRLNTEAFF
>once|16|TRBJ2-5|TRBD2|TRBV7-2
TGTGCCAGCAGCTTTGGGAACAGCGGGAGAGGGGAGACCCAGTACTTC
CASSFGNSGRGETQYF
>NA|15|TRBJ2-3|TRBD2|TRBV4-1
TGCGCCAGCAGGGACCGAGGACTAGCTAGGGATACGCAGTATTTT
CASRDRGLARDTQYF
>NA|16|TRBJ2-3|TRBD2|TRBV30
TGTGCCTGGAGTGTTTGGACTAGCGGGGACACAGATACGCAGTATTTT
CAWSVWTSGDTDTQYF
>NA|14|TRBJ2-6|NA|TRBV29-1
TGCAGCGTGGGGTCACTAGCTGGGGCCAACGTCCTGACTTTC
CSVGSLAGANVLTF
>NA|13|TRBJ2-5|NA|TRBV9
TGTGCCAGCAGCGTAGGGAGGGCTGAGACCCAGTACTTC
CASSVGRAETQYF
>NA|14|TRBJ2-7|TRBD1|TRBV19
TGTGCCAGTAGTCCCCAGACAGGGACCTACGAGCAGTACTTC
CASSPQTGTYEQYF